A single sample gave rise to the 14 T cell receptor beta chains below, sequenced in a study of T cell responses to AZD1222 COVID-19 vaccine. Data came from immunoSEQ multiplex PCR; TCRdb stores just in-frame clones and leaves some out. The table lists some 140,000 clones, roughly 86% of them singletons, with around 5.3% in the top ten. Source: peripheral blood, taken 28 days after the second AZD1222 dose. The receptors shown here come from an adult who received the AZD1222 COVID-19 vaccine.

This clone has only a few counts. CDR3 coding DNA: TGTGCCATCAGTGAACCAAGGACAGCTGAGCAGTTCTTC. Translation gives CAISEPRTAEQFF. The chain employs TRBV10-3 and TRBJ2-1; D may be TRBD1 (6 bases). From germline, CDR1 is ENHRY and CDR2 SYGVKD. CDR3 length: 13 residues. V was clipped by 3 bases and J by 9 bases, with 12 bases between them.

The chain employs TRBV6-1 and TRBJ2-2; D could derive from TRBD1 or TRBD2 (5 bases each). Per the germline V gene, CDR1 is MNHNS and CDR2 is SASEGT. V lost 3 bases and J 0 bases, leaving 5 bases between the germline ends. The CDR3 consists of 14 residues. The CDR3 DNA reads TGTGCCAGCAGTGAGGGGGCGAACACCGGGGAGCTGTTTTTT. Protein sequence: CASSEGANTGELFF.

This sequence joins TRBV5-4 and TRBJ1-4, with 9 bases matching TRBD1. The CDR3 has 13 residues. V was clipped by 4 bases and J by 8 bases; unmatched bases: 3. CDR1 is SGHNT, CDR2 YYREEE, per germline (reference sequence). CDR3 residues: CASSVTGGEKLFF. CDR3 DNA sequence: TGTGCCAGCAGCGTGACAGGGGGAGAAAAACTGTTTTTT.

The V call is TRBV5-1, the J call TRBJ2-3; TRBD1 is a possible D gene (6 bases). In germline, CDR1 is SGHRS, CDR2 YFSETQ. This CDR3 is built from 16 residues. The germline V and J ends were trimmed by 1 base and 0 bases, with 12 bases remaining between them. CDR3 DNA: TGCGCCAGCAGCTTGTCAGGGGTTGGGAGCACAGATACGCAGTATTTT. As protein: CASSLSGVGSTDTQYF.

The J gene is TRBJ1-4, the V gene TRBV5-1; D gene uncertain. CDR1 and CDR2 from the germline V gene are SGHRS and YFSETQ. CDR3 size: 15 residues. The V and J ends lost 4 bases and 7 bases respectively, with 17 bases between them. The CDR3 region has the DNA TGCGCCAGCAGCAGAACCGGGCCTGGAGTTGAAAAACTGTTTTTT. Translating it yields CASSRTGPGVEKLFF. The variable domain in full, completed from reference TRBV5-1 and TRBJ1-4, reads KAGVTQTPRYLIKTRGQQVTLSCSPISGHRSVSWYQQTPGQGLQFLFEYFSETQRNKGNFPGRFSGRQFSNSRSEMNVSTLELGDSALYLCASSRTGPGVEKLFFGSGTQLSVL.

The chain is built from TRBV3-1 (or the pseudogene TRBV3-2) and TRBJ2-3; 12 bases match TRBD2. Germline V gene sequence: CDR1 LGHDT, CDR2 YNNKEL (reference sequence). This CDR3 has 19 amino acids. V lost 0 bases to trimming and J lost 0 bases; unmatched junction nucleotides: 7. The CDR3 DNA is TGTGCCAGCAGCCAAGATGTTCTAGCGGGGGGGAGGAGCACAGATACGCAGTATTTT. Translated, it gives CASSQDVLAGGRSTDTQYF.

As DNA, the CDR3 is TGTGCCAGCAGCTCTGACATCCGCGGGTCTCAGCCCCAGCATTTT. Amino acid sequence: CASSSDIRGSQPQHF. The chain couples TRBV7-2 to TRBJ1-5; no clear D gene. The V end lost 4 bases, the J end lost 6 bases, and 16 bases lay between the germline ends. Germline CDR1 is SGHTA and CDR2 is FQGNSA. This CDR3 contains 15 residues.

The chain employs TRBV30 and TRBJ1-1; D not certain. This CDR3 has 13 amino acids. V was shortened by 0 bases and J by 2 bases, with 7 bases between the two germline ends. Per the germline V gene, CDR1 is GTSNPN and CDR2 is SVGIG (reference sequence). The CDR3 loop reads CAWSVLRNTEAFF. The CDR3 nucleotides read TGTGCCTGGAGTGTGTTGAGAAACACTGAAGCTTTCTTT. Based on the CDR3 plus reference TRBV30 and TRBJ1-1, the full variable domain is SQTIHQWPATLVQPVGSPLSLECTVEGTSNPNLYWYRQAAGRGLQLLFYSVGIGQISSEVPQNLSASRPQDRQFILSSKKLLLSDSGFYLCAWSVLRNTEAFFGQGTRLTVV.

The chain recombines TRBV5-5 with TRBJ2-7, with a tentative D call TRBD2 (6 bases). Germline V gene data show CDR1 as SGHKS and CDR2 as YYEKEE (reference sequence). This CDR3 has 15 amino acids. V dropped 4 bases and J dropped 3 bases, with 17 bases sitting between them. CDR3 amino acids: CASSAGLQAIYEQYF. CDR3 coding DNA: TGTGCCAGCAGCGCGGGACTCCAGGCCATCTACGAGCAGTACTTC.

This chain links TRBV10-1 with TRBJ2-5; 12 positions agree with TRBD2. Germline loops: CDR1 WNHNN, CDR2 SYGVQD (reference sequence). The CDR3 runs to 13 residues. The trim removed 8 bases at V and 5 bases at J, leaving 3 bases unmatched. The CDR3 bases are TGCGCCAGCCTAGCGGGGGGGCGGGAGACCCAGTACTTC. Its translation: CASLAGGRETQYF.

V usage is TRBV6-5 and J usage is TRBJ1-1, with no clear D. The length of the CDR3 is 14 residues. Germline CDR1 and CDR2: MNHEY and SVGAGI. V was clipped by 6 bases and J by 3 bases, with 14 bases between them. The CDR3, as DNA: TGTGCCAGCAGACTCGGCCTGGGGTACACTGAAGCTTTCTTT. Its translation: CASRLGLGYTEAFF.

This sequence joins TRBV4-1 and TRBJ1-4, with D perhaps TRBD1 (5 bases). V was shortened by 0 bases and J by 8 bases, with 10 bases between the two germline ends. The CDR3 is made up of 14 amino acids. Germline values: CDR1 MGHRA, CDR2 YSYEKL. This chain's CDR3 is CASSQDRGYEKLFF. The CDR3 nucleotides read TGCGCCAGCAGCCAAGATAGGGGTTACGAAAAACTGTTTTTT.

This clone occurred once. The V and J genes are TRBV7-2 and TRBJ1-6; 9 positions match TRBD1. This CDR3 contains 14 residues. In germline, CDR1 is SGHTA, CDR2 FQGNSA. The V segment lost 5 bases and the J segment 9 bases; nucleotides outside the gene matches: 5. This chain's CDR3 is CASSITGGGSPLHF. The CDR3, as DNA: TGTGCCAGCAGCATAACAGGGGGCGGTTCACCCCTCCACTTT.

The chain has TRBV30 and TRBJ2-1, with D unresolved. The CDR3 sequence is 12 residues long. Germline CDR1 and CDR2: GTSNPN and SVGIG (reference sequence). V lost 1 base and J lost 9, with 10 bases in between. CDR3 in DNA: TGTGCCTGGAGTGCCCCCCGGAGTGAGCAGTTCTTC. It codes for CAWSAPRSEQFF.